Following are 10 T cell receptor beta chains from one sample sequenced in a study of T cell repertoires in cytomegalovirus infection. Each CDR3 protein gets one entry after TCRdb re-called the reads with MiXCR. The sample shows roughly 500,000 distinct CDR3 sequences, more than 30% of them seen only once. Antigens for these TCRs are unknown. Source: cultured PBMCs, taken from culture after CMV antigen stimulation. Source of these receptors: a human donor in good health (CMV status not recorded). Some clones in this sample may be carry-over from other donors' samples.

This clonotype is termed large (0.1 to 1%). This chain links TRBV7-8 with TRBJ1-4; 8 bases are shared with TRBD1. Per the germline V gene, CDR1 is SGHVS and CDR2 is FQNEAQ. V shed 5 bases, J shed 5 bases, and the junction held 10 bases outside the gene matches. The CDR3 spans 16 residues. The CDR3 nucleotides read TGTGCCAGCAGCAACAACCCGGGACAGGCGAATGAAAAACTGTTTTTT. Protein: CASSNNPGQANEKLFF. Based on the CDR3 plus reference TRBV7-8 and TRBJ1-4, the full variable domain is GAGVSQSPRYKVAKRGQDVALRCDPISGHVSLFWYQQALGQGPEFLTYFQNEAQLDKSGLPSDRFFAERPEGSVSTLKIQRTQQEDSAVYLCASSNNPGQANEKLFFGSGTQLSVL.

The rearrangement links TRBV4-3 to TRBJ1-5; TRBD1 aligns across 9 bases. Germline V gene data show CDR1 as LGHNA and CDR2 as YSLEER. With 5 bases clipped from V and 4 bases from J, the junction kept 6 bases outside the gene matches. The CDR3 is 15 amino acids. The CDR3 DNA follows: TGCGCCAGCAGCGCCGGGACAGGGATTAATCAGCCCCAGCATTTT. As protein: CASSAGTGINQPQHF.

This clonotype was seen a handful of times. The DNA of the CDR3 is TGTGCCAGCAGCGCAACGGGACAGGGAAGCAATCAGCCCCAGCATTTT. Its protein product is CASSATGQGSNQPQHF. This chain uses TRBV2 with TRBJ1-5, with 9 bases aligning to TRBD1. V shed 6 bases, J shed 1 base, and the junction held 7 bases outside the gene matches. In germline, CDR1 is SNHLY, CDR2 FYNNEI. This CDR3 region has 16 residues.

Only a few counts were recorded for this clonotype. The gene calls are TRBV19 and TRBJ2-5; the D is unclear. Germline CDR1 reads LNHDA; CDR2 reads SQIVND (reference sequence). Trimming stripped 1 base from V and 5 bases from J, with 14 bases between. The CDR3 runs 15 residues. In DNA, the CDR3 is TGTGCCAGTAGTATAGTGGCTCAATTTGGGGAGACCCAGTACTTC. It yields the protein CASSIVAQFGETQYF.

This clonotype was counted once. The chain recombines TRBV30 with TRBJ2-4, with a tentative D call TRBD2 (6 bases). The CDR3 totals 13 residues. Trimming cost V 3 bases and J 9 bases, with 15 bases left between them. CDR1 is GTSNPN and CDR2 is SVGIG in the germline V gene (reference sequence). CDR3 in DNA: TGTGCCTGGAGACGAGGAGGGATCGGCATTCAGTACTTC. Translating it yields CAWRRGGIGIQYF.

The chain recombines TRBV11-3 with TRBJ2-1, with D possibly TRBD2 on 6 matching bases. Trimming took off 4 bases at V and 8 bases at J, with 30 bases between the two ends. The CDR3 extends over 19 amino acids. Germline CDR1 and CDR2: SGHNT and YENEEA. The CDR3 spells CASSSRGSGRTLLRDEQFF. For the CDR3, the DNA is TGTGCCAGCAGCTCCCGGGGGTCGGGGCGGACACTACTACGGGATGAGCAGTTCTTC.

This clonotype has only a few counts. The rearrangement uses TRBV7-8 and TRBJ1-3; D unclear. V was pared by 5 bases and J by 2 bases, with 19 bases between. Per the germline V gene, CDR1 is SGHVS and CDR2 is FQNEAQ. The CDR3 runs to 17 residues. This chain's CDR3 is CASSPRRADPPGNTIYF. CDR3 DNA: TGTGCCAGCAGCCCAAGACGCGCAGATCCCCCTGGAAACACCATATATTTT.

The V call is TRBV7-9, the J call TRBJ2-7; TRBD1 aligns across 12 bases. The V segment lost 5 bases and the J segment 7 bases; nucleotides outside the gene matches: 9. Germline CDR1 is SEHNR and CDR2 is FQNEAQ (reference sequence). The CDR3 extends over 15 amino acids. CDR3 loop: CASSSLGQGAEEQYF. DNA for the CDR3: TGTGCCAGCAGCAGCCTGGGACAGGGGGCAGAGGAGCAGTACTTC. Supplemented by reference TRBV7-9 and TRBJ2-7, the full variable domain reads DTGVSQNPRHKITKRGQNVTFRCDPISEHNRLYWYRQTLGQGPEFLTYFQNEAQLEKSRLLSDRFSAERPKGSFSTLEIQRTEQGDSAMYLCASSSLGQGAEEQYFGPGTRLTVT.

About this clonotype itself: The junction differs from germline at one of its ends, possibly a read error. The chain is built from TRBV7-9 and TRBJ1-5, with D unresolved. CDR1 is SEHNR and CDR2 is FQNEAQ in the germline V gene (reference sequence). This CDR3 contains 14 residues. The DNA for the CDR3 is TGTGCCAGCAGCATCGGGCCTAGCGATCAGCCCCAGCATTTT. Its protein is CASSIGPSDQPQHF.

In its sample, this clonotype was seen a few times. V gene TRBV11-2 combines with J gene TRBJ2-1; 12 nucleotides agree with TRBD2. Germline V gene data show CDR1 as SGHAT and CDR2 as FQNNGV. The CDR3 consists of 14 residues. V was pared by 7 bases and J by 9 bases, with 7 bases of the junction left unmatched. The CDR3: CASTRTSGNSEQFF. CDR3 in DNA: TGTGCCAGCACCAGGACTAGCGGGAACAGTGAGCAGTTCTTC. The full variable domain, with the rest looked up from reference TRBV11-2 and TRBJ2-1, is EAGVAQSPRYKIIEKRQSVAFWCNPISGHATLYWYQQILGQGPKLLIQFQNNGVVDDSQLPKDRFSAERLKGVDSTLKIQPAKLEDSAVYLCASTRTSGNSEQFFGPGTRLTVL.